This T cell receptor beta chain came from a study of T cells in localized non-small cell lung cancer. Broader study findings: Multi-region tumor sequencing was not done, so intratumor heterogeneity could not be excluded. Adjacent lung tissue had a median roughly 52 of the top 100 clones found in the tumor. Uninvolved neighboring lung showed the greatest T cell clonality, exceeding tumor.

Comments on this clone: Its antigen is unknown.

Germline V gives CDR1 SNHLY, CDR2 FYNNEI. The CDR3 extends over 14 amino acids. Losses at the gene ends were 6 bases for V and 7 bases for J; bases not matched to a gene: 9. Sequenced by immunoSEQ multiplex PCR; TCRdb stores in-frame clones only, minus some. The data hold about 40,000 clones, with approximately 84% observed a single time. The rearrangement joins TRBV2 to TRBJ2-7; 10 bases are shared with TRBD2. The receptor comes from a man between 40 and 75 years old with stage I lung adenocarcinoma. Sequences were derived from peripheral blood, sampled before any cancer treatment. CDR3 sequence: CASSASGRAGEQYF. CDR3 nucleotides: TGTGCCAGCAGCGCCAGCGGGAGGGCTGGGGAGCAGTACTTC.